A selection of T cell receptor beta chains follows, all from one sample in a study of OX40 agonist ivuxolimab in advanced cancers. Libraries were prepared by immunoSEQ multiplex PCR; TCRdb keeps only in-frame clonotypes and omits some of them. The sample holds some 44,000 clones; 75% to 90% are singletons and the top ten take 8% to 13%. The sequencing used CD4+ or CD8+ T cells sorted from blood, collected in a trial of the OX40 agonist ivuxolimab. The receptors were gathered from an adult with an advanced solid tumor such as melanoma, head and neck, liver or kidney cancer. CDR3s include the opening cysteine and the closing phenylalanine or tryptophan. Each record gives: J gene, clone size, V gene, D gene, CDR3 DNA, CDR3 protein. A D gene is named only where the DNA matches it firmly. The size field is filled for only some rows; it gives once, few, many or a size class.

J: TRBJ1-1
size: NA
V: TRBV19
D: NA
DNA: TGTGCCAGTAGTCCAGGGCGGGGGGCAGCGAACACTGAAGCTTTCTTT
CDR3: CASSPGRGAANTEAFF

J: TRBJ2-7
size: once
V: TRBV6-6
D: TRBD2
DNA: TGTGCCAGCAGGTCACTAGCGGTGAGCTCCTACGAGCAGTACTTC
CDR3: CASRSLAVSSYEQYF

J: TRBJ2-3
size: NA
V: TRBV28
D: NA
DNA: TGTGCCAGCAGTTTCGCGGGTAGCACAGATACGCAGTATTTT
CDR3: CASSFAGSTDTQYF

J: TRBJ2-7
size: NA
V: TRBV7-2
D: NA
DNA: TGTGCCAGCAGCTTAATCACTAGATCCTACGAGCAGTACTTC
CDR3: CASSLITRSYEQYF

J: TRBJ1-1
size: NA
V: TRBV23-1
D: NA
DNA: TGCGCCAGCAGGACCGAGGTCACTGAAGCTTTCTTT
CDR3: CASRTEVTEAFF

J: TRBJ1-2
size: NA
V: TRBV5-1
D: TRBD1
DNA: TGCGCCAGCAGCTCGAGACTAGAGGGGGCTGGCTACACCTTC
CDR3: CASSSRLEGAGYTF

J: TRBJ2-5
size: few
V: TRBV19
D: TRBD1
DNA: TGTGCCAGTAGTATAGCCTGGACAGGGCAAGAGACCCAGTACTTC
CDR3: CASSIAWTGQETQYF

J: TRBJ2-2
size: NA
V: TRBV7-3
D: TRBD2
DNA: TGTGCCAGCAGCCCCTTCCGGACTAGCGGGAGGGGTACCGGGGAGCTGTTTTTT
CDR3: CASSPFRTSGRGTGELFF

J: TRBJ2-5
size: NA
V: TRBV7-3
D: TRBD1
DNA: TGTGCCAGCAGCGCACAGGGGTACGTTGGGGAGACCCAGTACTTC
CDR3: CASSAQGYVGETQYF

J: TRBJ2-7
size: NA
V: TRBV11-2
D: NA
DNA: TGTGCCAGCAGCTTAGGGGAGGTCGGCTCCTACGAGCAGTACTTC
CDR3: CASSLGEVGSYEQYF

J: TRBJ2-7
size: NA
V: TRBV7-8
D: TRBD2
DNA: TGTGCCAGCAGCAACGTGGTAGCGGGAGTCTACGAGCAGTACTTC
CDR3: CASSNVVAGVYEQYF

J: TRBJ1-2
size: NA
V: TRBV28
D: TRBD1
DNA: TGTGCCAGCAGTTTGCCGGGACAGGGGCTCCTATATGGCTACACCTTC
CDR3: CASSLPGQGLLYGYTF

J: TRBJ1-4
size: few
V: TRBV28
D: NA
DNA: TGTGCCAGCAGTACCATCATACCCACTAATGAAAAACTGTTTTTT
CDR3: CASSTIIPTNEKLFF

J: TRBJ2-3
size: NA
V: TRBV7-7
D: TRBD1
DNA: TGTGCCAGCAGCAGAGACAGGGCCAGCACAGATACGCAGTATTTT
CDR3: CASSRDRASTDTQYF

J: TRBJ2-1
size: few
V: TRBV7-9
D: NA
DNA: TGTGCCTTCAACCCCAGTTACAATGAGCAGTTCTTC
CDR3: CAFNPSYNEQFF

J: TRBJ1-2
size: few
V: TRBV7-9
D: TRBD1
DNA: TGTGCCAGCAGCCGACAGGGGGCACATAACTATGGCTACACCTTC
CDR3: CASSRQGAHNYGYTF

J: TRBJ2-5
size: NA
V: TRBV6-6
D: NA
DNA: TGTGCCAGCAGTTACTCAGGAGGGAGTATCCAAGAGACCCAGTACTTC
CDR3: CASSYSGGSIQETQYF

J: TRBJ2-7
size: NA
V: TRBV27
D: TRBD1
DNA: TGTGCCAGCAGACCGGGACAGGTGGCCTACGAGCAGTACTTC
CDR3: CASRPGQVAYEQYF

J: TRBJ2-3
size: NA
V: TRBV27
D: NA
DNA: TGTGCCAGCCGAGTGGGACTTTTGTGGACAGATACGCAGTATTTT
CDR3: CASRVGLLWTDTQYF

J: TRBJ2-7
size: few
V: TRBV7-9
D: TRBD1
DNA: TGTGCCAGCAGCATCGGACAGGGTTCCTACGAGCAGTACTTC
CDR3: CASSIGQGSYEQYF

J: TRBJ1-3
size: NA
V: TRBV28
D: TRBD1
DNA: TGTGCCAGCGGGCAGGGGGGGCTCTCTGGAAACACCATATATTTT
CDR3: CASGQGGLSGNTIYF

J: TRBJ1-1
size: NA
V: TRBV7-2
D: NA
DNA: TGTGCCAGCAGCTCCTTTTTTGGGGGGGGTCATACTGAAGCTTTCTTT
CDR3: CASSSFFGGGHTEAFF

J: TRBJ2-5
size: NA
V: TRBV10-3
D: NA
DNA: TGTGCCGGGGCAAGCGCCTTTCAAGAGACCCAGTACTTC
CDR3: CAGASAFQETQYF

J: TRBJ2-2
size: NA
V: TRBV2
D: NA
DNA: TGTGCCAGCCGGGCAGGGACCACCGGGGAGCTGTTTTTT
CDR3: CASRAGTTGELFF

J: TRBJ1-1
size: NA
V: TRBV18
D: NA
DNA: TGTGCCAGCTCACCATTTTCAGGGAACACTGAAGCTTTCTTT
CDR3: CASSPFSGNTEAFF

J: TRBJ1-1
size: NA
V: TRBV4-1
D: NA
DNA: TGCGCCAGCAGCCAAGAAGGGACCGCGGGGACTGAAGCTTTCTTT
CDR3: CASSQEGTAGTEAFF

J: TRBJ1-2
size: NA
V: TRBV6-1
D: NA
DNA: TGTGCCAGCTCTGAAACGGCCGGATCGTATGGCTACACCTTC
CDR3: CASSETAGSYGYTF

J: TRBJ2-7
size: NA
V: TRBV6-1
D: NA
DNA: TGTGCCAGCAGTTATCAGGGATCCTACGAGCAGTACTTC
CDR3: CASSYQGSYEQYF

J: TRBJ2-7
size: once
V: TRBV7-2
D: TRBD1
DNA: TGTGCCAGCAGCTTAGCGACAGGGTTCCGCGAGCAGTACTTC
CDR3: CASSLATGFREQYF

J: TRBJ2-7
size: once
V: TRBV5-1
D: NA
DNA: TGCGCCAGCAGCCTCCGGGTCGAGGGGAAAGGGACCTACGAGCAGTACTTC
CDR3: CASSLRVEGKGTYEQYF

J: TRBJ2-5
size: NA
V: TRBV2
D: NA
DNA: TGTGCCAGCAGTGAACGAGGGTACCAAGAGACCCAGTACTTC
CDR3: CASSERGYQETQYF

J: TRBJ2-5
size: NA
V: TRBV9
D: NA
DNA: TGTGCCAGCAGCGTACTCCCGGGAGACGGGACCCAGTACTTC
CDR3: CASSVLPGDGTQYF

J: TRBJ1-1
size: NA
V: TRBV5-1
D: NA
DNA: TGCGCCAGCAGCTTGACCCAGGGAGGCACTGAAGCTTTCTTT
CDR3: CASSLTQGGTEAFF

J: TRBJ2-2
size: NA
V: TRBV10-1
D: TRBD2
DNA: TGCGCCAGCAGTGAGTCGAAGGCACTAGCGGGAGGTCTCGGGGAGCTGTTTTTT
CDR3: CASSESKALAGGLGELFF

J: TRBJ2-7
size: NA
V: TRBV29-1
D: TRBD1
DNA: TGCAGCGCACGGTGGACAGGGTCCAACGAGCAGTACTTC
CDR3: CSARWTGSNEQYF

J: TRBJ1-4
size: medium-sized
V: TRBV5-6
D: NA
DNA: TGTGCCAGCAGCTTGGCCGGCAGGATGGATGAAAAACTGTTTTTT
CDR3: CASSLAGRMDEKLFF